These 30 T cell receptor beta chains share one sample of origin, sequenced in a study of vaccination and CD4 T cells after COVID-19. The Oncomine TCR Beta short-read assay was applied to DNA of cultured CD4+ T cells. TCRdb analysed the PCR reads with MiXCR anew, one entry per CDR3 protein. The sample shows under 9,500 distinct CDR3 sequences, roughly 60% of them seen only once. Treatment: approximately 10-day PBMC culture with coronavirus spike peptide pools or control peptides (ViraFEST assay). No antigen is known for these receptors. The source material was CD4+ T cells from blood, cultured in vitro. The receptors stem from a human donor who had recovered from COVID-19.

This clonotype turned up a few times. The chain couples TRBV19 to TRBJ1-6, with D possibly matching TRBD1 (5 bases). The CDR3 has 13 residues. Looked up from germline, CDR1 is LNHDA and CDR2 is SQIVND (reference sequence). V dropped 7 bases and J dropped 10 bases, with 14 bases sitting between them. The CDR3: CASMRSPGSPLHF. The CDR3 DNA is TGTGCCAGTATGAGAAGCCCAGGGTCACCCCTCCACTTT.

Only a few counts were recorded for this clonotype. The chain couples TRBV19 to TRBJ1-5; D gene ambiguous. Trimming shortened V by 10 bases and J by 3 bases, and 13 bases separated the two germline ends. This CDR3 contains 13 residues. Per the germline V gene, CDR1 is LNHDA and CDR2 is SQIVND (reference sequence). In DNA, the CDR3 is TGTGCCACCGGAGGAGGATTCAATCAGCCCCAGCATTTT. It encodes CATGGGFNQPQHF.

CDR3 DNA sequence: TGTGCCAGCAAGCCGGGACAGGGTAACACCGGGGAGCTGTTTTTT. This sequence encodes CASKPGQGNTGELFF. The chain links TRBV12-3 or TRBV12-4 to TRBJ2-2; 9 bases fit TRBD1. There are 15 residues in the CDR3. Losses at the gene ends were 7 bases for V and 2 bases for J; bases not matched to a gene: 5.

The chain employs TRBV7-2 and TRBJ2-7; TRBD2 matches 7 bases. The germline CDR1 and CDR2 sequences are SGHTA and FQGNSA. With V trimmed by 0 bases and J by 7 bases, 6 bases remained unmatched. This CDR3 has 14 residues. The CDR3 nucleotides are TGTGCCAGCAGCTTAGCGCGGGGAGGGTGGGAGCAGTACTTC. As protein: CASSLARGGWEQYF.

The chain combines TRBV12-5 with TRBJ2-5, with 8 positions matching TRBD1. The CDR3 is 19 amino acids. From germline, CDR1 is LGHNT and CDR2 FRNRAP. Trimming removed 3 bases from V and 2 bases from J; junction bases left unmatched: 17. CDR3 region: CASGFPGTGRQTRQETQYF. The CDR3 bases are TGTGCTAGTGGTTTCCCGGGGACAGGCAGGCAAACTAGACAAGAGACCCAGTACTTC.

This chain uses TRBV15 with TRBJ1-2; D uncertain. The CDR3 is 17 amino acids. CDR1 is LNHNV and CDR2 is YYDKDF in the germline V gene (reference sequence). Trimming shortened V by 5 bases and J by 0 bases, and 19 bases separated the two germline ends. In DNA, the CDR3 is TGTGCCACCAGCCGACTCTTCGGAACACTGGCTAACTATGGCTACACCTTC. It codes for CATSRLFGTLANYGYTF.

This chain connects TRBV30 to TRBJ1-3; D is undetermined. The germline V gene has CDR1 GTSNPN and CDR2 SVGIG (reference sequence). CDR3 size: 14 residues. Trimming pared 1 base from V and 0 bases from J, leaving 7 bases between. The CDR3 is CAWSGAGSGNTIYF. CDR3 nucleotide sequence: TGTGCCTGGAGTGGAGCGGGCTCTGGAAACACCATATATTTT.

The chain employs TRBV20-1 and TRBJ1-6, with D maybe TRBD1 (6 bases). Germline loops: CDR1 DFQATT, CDR2 SNEGSKA (reference sequence). Trimming stripped 1 base from V and 7 bases from J, with 14 bases between. CDR3 length equals 15 residues. The CDR3 DNA sequence: TGCAGTGCTAGAGCGTCTGGACAGAAGAATTCACCCCTCCACTTT. It codes for CSARASGQKNSPLHF.

The chain carries TRBV12-3 or TRBV12-4 and TRBJ1-1; possibly TRBD1 for D (5 bases). V gave up 3 bases and J gave up 4 bases, with 18 bases separating them. The CDR3 length is 16 residues. The CDR3 region has the DNA TGTGCCAGCAGTTTCGACGGGGCCTGGGGGTTCACTGAAGCTTTCTTT. Translated: CASSFDGAWGFTEAFF.

The chain's CDR3 is CASSSLAFNEQFF. CDR3 bases: TGTGCCAGCAGTTCACTAGCGTTCAATGAGCAGTTCTTC. The chain is built from TRBV6-2 or TRBV6-3 and TRBJ2-1; 7 nucleotides agree with TRBD2. Germline CDR1 is MNHEY and CDR2 is SVGEGT. V gave up 4 bases and J gave up 6 bases; unmatched junction bases: 3. This CDR3 has 13 residues.

V is TRBV28 and J is TRBJ2-5; the match to TRBD1 covers 7 bases. Germline CDR1 MDHEN, CDR2 SYDVKM. Germline trimming cut 4 bases from V and 5 bases from J; bases unmatched to any gene: 10. The CDR3 totals 15 residues. The CDR3 spells CASSSPGQGQETQYF. CDR3 nucleotides: TGTGCCAGCAGTTCCCCGGGGCAGGGACAGGAGACCCAGTACTTC.

The sample holds a few counts of this clonotype. The chain employs TRBV20-1 and TRBJ2-1; no reliable D call. The CDR3 sequence is 14 residues long. V was trimmed by 3 bases and J by 0 bases, leaving 9 bases between them. Per the germline V gene, CDR1 is DFQATT and CDR2 is SNEGSKA (reference sequence). The CDR3 DNA is TGCAGTGCTAGGGGTATGAGCTCCTACAATGAGCAGTTCTTC. As protein: CSARGMSSYNEQFF.

The V and J genes are TRBV5-4 and TRBJ2-5, with no clear D. This CDR3 has 15 amino acids. Germline V CDR1 and CDR2: SGHNT, YYREEE (reference sequence). V was pared by 0 bases and J by 2 bases, with 11 bases between. CDR3 DNA: TGTGCCAGCAGCTTGGGCGCTAACCTACAAGAGACCCAGTACTTC. Translated: CASSLGANLQETQYF.

The J gene is TRBJ2-3, the V gene TRBV7-6, with D perhaps TRBD1 (5 bases). Germline V lookup: CDR1 SGHVS, CDR2 FNYEAQ. Trimming pared 1 base from V and 0 bases from J, leaving 8 bases between. The CDR3 totals 15 residues. The CDR3 reads CASSLEGKSTDTQYF. The CDR3, as DNA: TGTGCCAGCAGCTTAGAGGGGAAGAGCACAGATACGCAGTATTTT.

This sequence joins TRBV27 and TRBJ1-5, with no clear D. The germline V and J ends were trimmed by 5 bases and 10 bases, with 15 bases remaining between them. From germline, CDR1 is MNHEY and CDR2 SMNVEV (reference sequence). There are 13 residues in the CDR3. In DNA, the CDR3 is TGTGCCAGCAGTCCGGGTGTCCAATTACCCCAGCATTTT. Amino acid sequence: CASSPGVQLPQHF.

The J gene is TRBJ2-2, the V gene TRBV20-1, with 8 bases matching TRBD2. The CDR3 runs 13 residues. The J segment lost 7 bases and the V segment lost 6 bases, leaving 7 bases of the junction unmatched. In germline, CDR1 is DFQATT, CDR2 SNEGSKA (reference sequence). CDR3 DNA sequence: TGCAGTGCCACTACAGCGGGAGTCGGGGAGCTGTTTTTT. It encodes CSATTAGVGELFF.

The chain employs TRBV27 and TRBJ1-1; TRBD1 might be the D (5 bases). Germline V gives CDR1 MNHEY, CDR2 SMNVEV (reference sequence). The V and J ends lost 6 bases and 1 base respectively, with 21 bases between them. CDR3 size: 17 residues. This chain's CDR3 is CASSRLLGVGWNTEAFF. CDR3 DNA sequence: TGTGCCAGCAGCCGGTTACTGGGGGTAGGATGGAACACTGAAGCTTTCTTT.

The chain is built from TRBV27 and TRBJ1-6, with D unclear. Germline loops: CDR1 MNHEY, CDR2 SMNVEV (reference sequence). V was shortened by 2 bases and J by 0 bases, with 5 bases between the two germline ends. The CDR3 runs to 15 residues. The CDR3 sequence is CASSLEDSYNSPLHF. The CDR3 DNA follows: TGTGCCAGCAGTTTAGAGGACTCCTATAATTCACCCCTCCACTTT.

The rearrangement joins TRBV15 to TRBJ2-1, with 8 nucleotides matching TRBD2. Trimming removed 0 bases from V and 7 bases from J; junction bases left unmatched: 11. The germline gives CDR1 LNHNV, CDR2 YYDKDF (reference sequence). The CDR3 is 17 residues long. CDR3 in DNA: TGTGCCACCAGCAGAGATGGCTCTGCTCGGGGGGGTAATGAGCAGTTCTTC. Translated: CATSRDGSARGGNEQFF.

This chain connects TRBV19 to TRBJ1-3; TRBD1 aligns across 8 bases. The germline V gene encodes CDR1 LNHDA and CDR2 SQIVND (reference sequence). The CDR3 has 13 amino acids. Losses at the gene ends were 10 bases for V and 4 bases for J; bases not matched to a gene: 6. The DNA for the CDR3 is TGTGCCACCTCAGGGGGCTTCGGAAACACCATATATTTT. Protein: CATSGGFGNTIYF.

The V and J genes are TRBV6-1 and TRBJ1-5, with TRBD1 matching 7 bases. Germline V gene sequence: CDR1 MNHNS, CDR2 SASEGT. Germline trimming cut 7 bases from V and 7 bases from J; bases unmatched to any gene: 10. This CDR3 spans 14 amino acids. CDR3: CASMVGQSLQPQHF. The CDR3 nucleotides read TGTGCCAGCATGGTGGGACAGTCCTTACAGCCCCAGCATTTT.

The chain couples TRBV2 to TRBJ1-3; unclear D gene. Germline assignment: CDR1 SNHLY and CDR2 FYNNEI. V lost 4 bases and J lost 4, with 17 bases in between. The CDR3 length is 16 residues. CDR3 amino acids: CASSAFIHSSGNTIYF. Here the CDR3 DNA reads TGTGCCAGCAGTGCGTTTATACACAGTTCCGGAAACACCATATATTTT.

The V gene is TRBV2, the J gene TRBJ1-3; D is ambiguous. V was clipped by 4 bases and J by 2 bases, with 0 bases between them. Germline assignment: CDR1 SNHLY and CDR2 FYNNEI. This CDR3 region has 11 residues. The CDR3 loop reads CASSAGNTIYF. Written as DNA, the CDR3 is TGTGCCAGCAGTGCTGGAAACACCATATATTTT. Complete variable domain (other parts from reference TRBV2 and TRBJ1-3): EPEVTQTPSHQVTQMGQEVILRCVPISNHLYFYWYRQILGQKVEFLVSFYNNEISEKSEIFDDQFSVERPDGSNFTLKIRSTKLEDSAMYFCASSAGNTIYFGEGSWLTVV.

The rearrangement joins TRBV11-3 to TRBJ2-1, with TRBD1 matching over 9 bases. The V segment lost 6 bases and the J segment 6 bases; nucleotides outside the gene matches: 9. Per the germline V gene, CDR1 is SGHNT and CDR2 is YENEEA. The CDR3 is made up of 15 amino acids. In DNA, the CDR3 is TGTGCCAGCAGAGAGCAAGGACAGGGGTTCAATGAGCAGTTCTTC. It specifies CASREQGQGFNEQFF.

This chain uses TRBV7-3 with TRBJ2-3; TRBD2 agrees at 14 bases. V dropped 5 bases and J dropped 3; count of bases not matched to a gene: 4. The CDR3 runs to 16 residues. CDR1 is SGHTA, CDR2 FQGTGA, per germline. This chain's CDR3 is CASSPRLAGGTDTQYF. CDR3 in DNA: TGTGCCAGCAGCCCTAGACTAGCGGGAGGGACAGATACGCAGTATTTT.

The gene calls are TRBV6-2 or TRBV6-3 and TRBJ1-1, with a possible D match to TRBD1 (5 bases). The CDR3 totals 12 residues. Trimming took off 7 bases at V and 6 bases at J, with 12 bases between the two ends. Per the germline V gene, CDR1 is MNHEY and CDR2 is SVGEGT. CDR3 loop: CASTQGPAEAFF. The CDR3 DNA sequence: TGTGCCAGCACCCAGGGTCCAGCTGAAGCTTTCTTT.

Only a few counts were recorded for this clonotype. The CDR3 is CASSLGGFGYTF. The CDR3 DNA follows: TGTGCCAGCAGCTTAGGAGGATTTGGCTACACCTTC. The chain combines TRBV11-2 with TRBJ1-2; D not resolved. Trimming stripped 1 base from V and 7 bases from J, with 7 bases between. The length of the CDR3 is 12 residues. CDR1 SGHAT and CDR2 FQNNGV come from the germline V gene.

For the CDR3, the DNA is TGTGCCAGCAGTAACCGTGGGGCCTCCTACAATGAGCAGTTCTTC. It yields the protein CASSNRGASYNEQFF. The chain uses TRBV6-1 and TRBJ2-1, with D possibly TRBD1 on 5 matching bases. The V gene's germline CDR1 is MNHNS and CDR2 SASEGT. This CDR3 region has 15 residues. V gave up 5 bases and J gave up 0 bases, with 11 bases separating them.

The chain combines TRBV3-1 with TRBJ2-3, with a tentative D call TRBD1 (5 bases). The germline V gene encodes CDR1 LGHDT and CDR2 YNNKEL (reference sequence). This CDR3 spans 15 amino acids. Trimming took off 5 bases at V and 1 base at J, with 13 bases between the two ends. CDR3 loop: CASSVRAGRTDTQYF. The CDR3 DNA reads as TGTGCCAGCAGCGTCAGGGCAGGGCGCACAGATACGCAGTATTTT.

V gene TRBV6-2 or TRBV6-3 combines with J gene TRBJ1-6; D not resolved. This CDR3 is 13 amino acids long. V lost 4 bases to trimming and J lost 3 bases, with 4 bases between them. Germline CDR1 reads MNHEY; CDR2 reads SVGEGT. Written as DNA, the CDR3 is TGTGCCAGCAGTTTGGACTATAATTCACCCCTCCACTTT. This translates into CASSLDYNSPLHF.